The 21 T cell receptor beta chains listed next were all sequenced from one sample in a study of T cells in localized non-small cell lung cancer. Repertoires were generated with immunoSEQ multiplex PCR, while TCRdb's copy carries only in-frame clones and drops some. The sample holds some 2,000 clones, roughly 30% seen once. The material was lung tumor tissue, obtained before any cancer treatment. These receptor sequences come from a male donor older than 55 with stage III lung adenocarcinoma.

There are a few counts of this clone. The J gene is TRBJ1-1, the V gene TRBV18; D uncertain. CDR3 length equals 13 residues. CDR1 is KGHSH, CDR2 LQKENI, per germline. Deletions cut 5 bases from V and 1 base from J, with 8 bases between. The CDR3 DNA sequence: TGTGCCAGCTCATCAACAGAGAACACTGAAGCTTTCTTT. The encoded protein is CASSSTENTEAFF.

This clone was seen only a few times. This sequence joins TRBV11-3 and TRBJ2-7; perhaps TRBD1 as D (5 bases). Deletions cut 5 bases from V and 4 bases from J, with 15 bases between. The germline CDR1 and CDR2 sequences are SGHNT and YENEEA. The CDR3 has 14 residues. The CDR3 DNA reads TGTGCCAGCAGCCGGACATGGTTGAAGTACGAGCAGTACTTC. Its translation: CASSRTWLKYEQYF.

This chain uses TRBV9 with TRBJ2-5; no reliable D call. This CDR3 contains 15 residues. The germline V and J ends were trimmed by 0 bases and 5 bases, with 14 bases remaining between them. Germline V gene lookup returns CDR1 SGDLS and CDR2 YYNGEE. The CDR3 loop reads CASSVGSFGKETQYF. The CDR3 DNA follows: TGTGCCAGCAGCGTAGGAAGTTTTGGTAAGGAGACCCAGTACTTC.

The chain links TRBV18 to TRBJ2-7, with TRBD1 identical over 8 bases. The length of the CDR3 is 15 residues. The germline CDR1 and CDR2 sequences are KGHSH and LQKENI. V gave up 2 bases and J gave up 3 bases; unmatched junction bases: 6. In DNA form, the CDR3 reads TGTGCCAGCTCACCAACCACAGGGGGAAACTACGAGCAGTACTTC. Protein product: CASSPTTGGNYEQYF.

V gene TRBV18 combines with J gene TRBJ2-3; 8 bases line up with TRBD1. The CDR3 loop spans 15 amino acids. The trim removed 2 bases at V and 4 bases at J, leaving 5 bases unmatched. Germline V gives CDR1 KGHSH, CDR2 LQKENI. The CDR3 sequence is CASSPAGGRADTQYF. In DNA form, the CDR3 reads TGTGCCAGCTCACCAGCAGGGGGCCGGGCAGATACGCAGTATTTT.

The V and J genes are TRBV12-5 and TRBJ2-4; 7 positions agree with TRBD1. Germline V gives CDR1 LGHNT, CDR2 FRNRAP. The CDR3 has 20 residues. V shed 4 bases, J shed 6 bases, and the junction held 24 bases outside the gene matches. This CDR3 reads CASGWVRARQPTRQGNIQYF. CDR3 bases: TGTGCTAGTGGTTGGGTTCGGGCGCGACAACCTACCCGACAGGGAAACATTCAGTACTTC.

This chain links TRBV19 with TRBJ1-2, with 8 bases matching TRBD1. The CDR3 extends over 14 amino acids. After removal of 5 bases from V and 6 bases from J, the junction contained 8 bases not matched to a gene. Germline V gene lookup returns CDR1 LNHDA and CDR2 SQIVND (reference sequence). Here the CDR3 reads CASSSDRGRNGYTF. CDR3 coding DNA: TGTGCCAGTAGTTCCGACAGGGGAAGAAATGGCTACACCTTC.

The V gene is TRBV12-5, the J gene TRBJ2-1, with 9 positions matching TRBD2. This CDR3 comprises 18 residues. CDR1 is LGHNT, CDR2 FRNRAP, per germline. V was clipped by 5 bases and J by 2 bases; unmatched bases: 13. In DNA, the CDR3 is TGTGCTAGTGGTCCCGGGACTAGCTGGAGCCAGACCTACAATGAGCAGTTCTTC. Protein: CASGPGTSWSQTYNEQFF.

This clone has only one observation. The V gene is TRBV19, the J gene TRBJ2-7; 9 bases match TRBD1. The CDR3 loop spans 13 amino acids. CDR1 and CDR2 (germline): LNHDA, SQIVND (reference sequence). V was clipped by 6 bases and J by 4 bases; unmatched bases: 4. The CDR3 here is CASRLGQGYEQYF. The CDR3 DNA reads as TGTGCCAGTAGGCTCGGACAGGGGTACGAGCAGTACTTC.

This clone was detected only a few times. The J gene is TRBJ2-6, the V gene TRBV15; D is uncertain. Between the trimmed V and J ends, which lost 3 bases and 0 bases, there was a span of 6 bases. The CDR3 is 15 amino acids. Germline values: CDR1 LNHNV, CDR2 YYDKDF (reference sequence). The CDR3, as DNA: TGTGCCACCAGCAGGGGGTTCTCTGGGGCCAACGTCCTGACTTTC. The encoded protein is CATSRGFSGANVLTF. The full variable domain, rest sourced from reference TRBV15 and TRBJ2-6, is DAMVIQNPRYQVTQFGKPVTLSCSQTLNHNVMYWYQQKSSQAPKLLFHYYDKDFNNEADTPDNFQSRRPNTSFCFLDIRSPGLGDTAMYLCATSRGFSGANVLTFGAGSRLTVL.

This clone has a handful of counts. J is TRBJ2-2 and V is TRBV6-8, with a possible D match to TRBD1 (6 bases). V was shortened by 6 bases and J by 7 bases, with 24 bases between the two germline ends. Per germline, CDR1 MNHGY and CDR2 SAAAGT. The CDR3 contains 17 residues. In DNA form, the CDR3 reads TGTGCCAGCAGGGTTAGATCGGACAGCCCGGTTCTCGGGGAGCTGTTTTTT. Encoded protein: CASRVRSDSPVLGELFF.

The chain combines TRBV19 with TRBJ2-6; D remains unclear. Trimming removed 8 bases from V and 0 bases from J, with 8 bases in between. Germline V CDR1 and CDR2: LNHDA, SQIVND (reference sequence). The CDR3 sequence is 14 residues long. The CDR3 nucleotides read TGTGCCAGTCGACGGGCCTCTGGGGCCAACGTCCTGACTTTC. It encodes CASRRASGANVLTF. Together with reference TRBV19 and TRBJ2-6, the CDR3 gives the full variable domain: DGGITQSPKYLFRKEGQNVTLSCEQNLNHDAMYWYRQDPGQGLRLIYYSQIVNDFQKGDIAEGYSVSREKKESFPLTVTSAQKNPTAFYLCASRRASGANVLTFGAGSRLTVL.

The CDR3 reads CSVYIQGVWGENTEAFF. The CDR3, as DNA: TGCAGCGTTTATATACAAGGAGTTTGGGGAGAGAACACTGAAGCTTTCTTT. The chain recombines TRBV29-1 with TRBJ1-1; D not resolved. CDR3 length: 17 amino acids. Looked up from germline, CDR1 is SQVTM and CDR2 is ANQGSEA. Trimming stripped 5 bases from V and 1 base from J, with 23 bases between.

This clone showed up just a few times. The chain joins TRBV9 to TRBJ2-5; possibly TRBD1 for D (6 bases). Trimming removed 5 bases at V and 4 bases at J, with 18 bases between. CDR3 length: 15 residues. CDR1 and CDR2 (germline): SGDLS, YYNGEE. The CDR3 spells CASSDEGVRGETQYF. The DNA of the CDR3 is TGTGCCAGCAGTGATGAGGGGGTCCGTGGAGAGACCCAGTACTTC.

This chain links TRBV28 with TRBJ2-1, with 9 bases aligning to TRBD2. The CDR3 extends over 15 amino acids. The germline V gene encodes CDR1 MDHEN and CDR2 SYDVKM. The V segment lost 2 bases and the J segment 4 bases; nucleotides outside the gene matches: 3. The CDR3 region has the DNA TGTGCCAGCAGTTTAGCGGGGGGGGATTACAATGAGCAGTTCTTC. Encoded protein: CASSLAGGDYNEQFF.

This clone has more than one count but fewer than ten. The CDR3 DNA sequence: TGCGCCAGCAGCCCGCTCGGAACAGACAACGGGGAGCTGTTTTTT. It encodes CASSPLGTDNGELFF. The chain combines TRBV4-1 with TRBJ2-2; D unresolved. Trimming took 4 bases from V and 7 from J, leaving 16 bases between them. The CDR3 contains 15 residues. Germline CDR1 MGHRA, CDR2 YSYEKL.

V and J are TRBV9 and TRBJ1-1, with D unresolved. This CDR3 has 12 residues. Trimming cost V 3 bases and J 0 bases, with 3 bases left between them. Germline V gene data show CDR1 as SGDLS and CDR2 as YYNGEE. The CDR3 region is CASSAMNTEAFF. The CDR3 DNA is TGTGCCAGCAGCGCAATGAACACTGAAGCTTTCTTT.

The gene calls are TRBV5-1 and TRBJ2-2, with D perhaps matching TRBD1 (5 bases). The germline V and J ends were trimmed by 5 bases and 2 bases, with 10 bases remaining between them. Germline-derived CDR1 and CDR2 are SGHRS and YFSETQ. The CDR3 is made up of 14 amino acids. The CDR3 nucleotides are TGCGCCAGCAGACCACAGGCCAACACCGGGGAGCTGTTTTTT. Amino acids: CASRPQANTGELFF. Using reference TRBV5-1 and TRBJ2-2 for the parts outside the CDR3, the full variable domain is KAGVTQTPRYLIKTRGQQVTLSCSPISGHRSVSWYQQTPGQGLQFLFEYFSETQRNKGNFPGRFSGRQFSNSRSEMNVSTLELGDSALYLCASRPQANTGELFFGEGSRLTVL.

By proportion, this clone is medium-sized. This chain links TRBV9 with TRBJ1-1; perhaps TRBD1 as D (6 bases). CDR1 and CDR2 from the germline V gene are SGDLS and YYNGEE. V gave up 4 bases and J gave up 8 bases, with 15 bases separating them. CDR3 size: 13 residues. CDR3 coding DNA: TGTGCCAGCAGCCTACTACAGGGAGCCGAAGCTTTCTTT. It yields the protein CASSLLQGAEAFF.

This chain connects TRBV28 to TRBJ2-7; D is ambiguous. V lost 7 bases and J 2 bases, leaving 15 bases between the germline ends. Germline loops: CDR1 MDHEN, CDR2 SYDVKM. This CDR3 is 14 amino acids long. The CDR3 protein is CASKDLGRAYEQYF. As DNA, the CDR3 is TGTGCCAGCAAAGACCTCGGACGGGCCTACGAGCAGTACTTC.

The chain's CDR3 is CASNAGRGYGYTF. CDR3 DNA sequence: TGTGCCAGTAATGCCGGCAGGGGCTATGGCTACACCTTC. This sequence joins TRBV19 and TRBJ1-2; D perhaps matches TRBD1 (6 bases). The CDR3 covers 13 residues. The V end was cut by 7 bases, the J end by 4 bases, with 13 bases between. Germline V gene data show CDR1 as LNHDA and CDR2 as SQIVND (reference sequence).